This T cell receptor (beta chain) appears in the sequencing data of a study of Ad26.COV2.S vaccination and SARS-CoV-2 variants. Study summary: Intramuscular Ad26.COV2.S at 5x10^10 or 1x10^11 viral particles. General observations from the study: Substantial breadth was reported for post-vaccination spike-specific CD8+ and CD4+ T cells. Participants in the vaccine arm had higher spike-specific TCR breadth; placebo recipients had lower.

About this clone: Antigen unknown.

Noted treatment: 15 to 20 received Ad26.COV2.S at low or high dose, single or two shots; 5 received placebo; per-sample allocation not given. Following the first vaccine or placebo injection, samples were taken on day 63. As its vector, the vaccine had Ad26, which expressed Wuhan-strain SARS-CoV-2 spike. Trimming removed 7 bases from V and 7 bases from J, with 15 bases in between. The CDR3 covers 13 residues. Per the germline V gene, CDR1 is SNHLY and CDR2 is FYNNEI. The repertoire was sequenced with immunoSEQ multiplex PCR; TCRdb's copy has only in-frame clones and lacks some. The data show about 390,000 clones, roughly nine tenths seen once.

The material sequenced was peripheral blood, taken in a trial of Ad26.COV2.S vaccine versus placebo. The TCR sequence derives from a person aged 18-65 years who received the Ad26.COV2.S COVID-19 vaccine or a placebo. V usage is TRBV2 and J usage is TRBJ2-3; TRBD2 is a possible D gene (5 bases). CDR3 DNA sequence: TGTGCCAGCAACCCCGGGCTAGCCAATACGCAGTATTTT. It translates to CASNPGLANTQYF.